The clone carrying this TCR beta chain was observed a few times. TCRdb's table, derived via immunoSEQ multiplex PCR, lists solely in-frame clones and lacks some. Of about 36,000 clones detected, 85% to 90% appear once; the ten largest clones hold 0.5% to 0.65%. The sample comes from a study of T cell changes during pregnancy in multiple sclerosis. The sequencing used CD4+ T cells from peripheral blood mononuclear cells, collected in the first trimester of pregnancy. The TCR originated in a female donor with multiple sclerosis, enrolled in a pregnancy study.

CDR3 nucleotide sequence: TGCGCCAGCAGCTTGGGCGGGGGACGAGAGACCCAGTACTTC. This gives the protein CASSLGGGRETQYF. The genes are TRBV5-1 and TRBJ2-5; 7 bases are a match to TRBD2. The V gene's germline CDR1 is SGHRS and CDR2 YFSETQ. V lost 0 bases to trimming and J lost 4 bases; unmatched junction nucleotides: 3. The CDR3 consists of 14 residues.